Listed here are 18 T cell receptor beta chains from one sample, sequenced in a study of siplizumab effects on memory and regulatory T cells. Repertoires were generated with immunoSEQ multiplex PCR, while TCRdb's copy carries only in-frame clones and drops some. Altogether under 150,000 clones are present, roughly 94% being singletons, with the ten largest covering around 1.5%. The sample comprised non-Treg CD4+ T cells sorted from blood. These receptors all come from a human donor in good health.

The CDR3 sequence: CASSLGGAETQYF. DNA for the CDR3: TGCGCCAGCAGCTTGGGGGGCGCAGAGACCCAGTACTTC. The chain carries TRBV5-1 and TRBJ2-5, with TRBD1 as a possible D gene (5 bases). Germline CDR1 SGHRS, CDR2 YFSETQ. Trimming took 0 bases from V and 4 from J, leaving 7 bases between them. The CDR3 runs 13 residues.

The chain joins TRBV11-2 to TRBJ2-2, with 8 bases identical to TRBD1. After removal of 1 base from V and 5 bases from J, the junction contained 3 bases not matched to a gene. The CDR3 is made up of 15 amino acids. Germline V CDR1 and CDR2: SGHAT, FQNNGV. CDR3 in amino acids: CASSLGHRGTGELFF. The CDR3 nucleotides are TGTGCCAGCAGCTTAGGACACAGGGGGACCGGGGAGCTGTTTTTT.

V and J are TRBV6-1 and TRBJ2-7; D is possibly TRBD2 (5 bases). Looked up from germline, CDR1 is MNHNS and CDR2 is SASEGT. The CDR3 runs 15 residues. Trimming removed 6 bases from V and 3 bases from J, with 18 bases in between. CDR3 region: CASRHQPLANYEQYF. CDR3 nucleotide sequence: TGTGCCAGCAGGCACCAACCCCTAGCCAACTACGAGCAGTACTTC.

This CDR3 is CASGYHNEQFF. DNA for the CDR3: TGTGCCAGCGGATACCACAATGAGCAGTTCTTC. The chain combines TRBV2 with TRBJ2-1; unclear D gene. The V end was cut by 8 bases, the J end by 5 bases, with 7 bases between. The CDR3 is made up of 11 amino acids. The germline CDR1 and CDR2 sequences are SNHLY and FYNNEI.

This clone has just one count. The chain joins TRBV11-3 to TRBJ2-3; D possibly corresponds to TRBD1 (5 bases). Deletions cut 3 bases from V and 6 bases from J, with 7 bases between. Germline lookup yields CDR1 SGHNT and CDR2 YENEEA. The CDR3 is 12 residues long. The CDR3 DNA follows: TGTGCCAGCAGCTTCCCAGGGGATACGCAGTATTTT. Residues: CASSFPGDTQYF.

V and J are TRBV6-5 and TRBJ2-3, with 11 bases matching TRBD2. Germline lookup yields CDR1 MNHEY and CDR2 SVGAGI. The ends lost 10 bases at V and 5 bases at J; junction bases unmatched: 8. The CDR3 consists of 14 residues. CDR3 in amino acids: CAISSGGRRDTQYF. The CDR3 bases are TGTGCCATTTCTAGCGGGGGGCGAAGAGATACGCAGTATTTT.

The V call is TRBV15, the J call TRBJ2-7, with 7 bases matching TRBD1. The CDR3 extends over 16 amino acids. The germline CDR1 and CDR2 sequences are LNHNV and YYDKDF (reference sequence). V was clipped by 4 bases and J by 1 base; unmatched bases: 10. The DNA for the CDR3 is TGTGCCACCAGCATGAAAGGGGGCTCTCCATCCTACGAGCAGTACTTC. Its protein is CATSMKGGSPSYEQYF.

The rearrangement joins TRBV6-4 to TRBJ1-6, with 8 bases lining up with TRBD1. Trimming took 4 bases from V and 7 from J; bases not matched to a gene: 6. The CDR3 consists of 15 residues. Germline-derived CDR1 and CDR2 are MRHNA and SNTAGT. CDR3 loop: CASSALGTGNSPLHF. DNA of the CDR3: TGTGCCAGCAGTGCCCTGGGGACAGGAAATTCACCCCTCCACTTT.

The chain is built from TRBV10-3 and TRBJ1-4, with TRBD1 matching over 7 bases. Germline CDR1 ENHRY, CDR2 SYGVKD. The CDR3 sequence is 15 residues long. J lost 7 bases, V lost 0 bases, and 5 bases had no gene match. The CDR3 sequence is CAISESTGASEKLFF. The CDR3 nucleotides are TGTGCCATCAGTGAGTCTACAGGGGCTAGTGAAAAACTGTTTTTT.

The V and J genes are TRBV7-9 and TRBJ2-2; no clear D. Trimming took 8 bases from V and 5 from J, leaving 6 bases between them. The CDR3 has 11 residues. CDR1 and CDR2 (germline): SEHNR, FQNEAQ (reference sequence). The CDR3 bases are TGTGCCAGCGGGAATACCGGGGAGCTGTTTTTT. It encodes CASGNTGELFF.

This chain links TRBV18 with TRBJ1-4; TRBD1 matches 7 bases. The ends lost 6 bases at V and 6 bases at J; junction bases unmatched: 4. The CDR3 totals 13 residues. Germline loops: CDR1 KGHSH, CDR2 LQKENI. CDR3 amino acids: CASSLGQDEKLFF. The CDR3 DNA reads as TGTGCCAGCTCCCTCGGACAGGATGAAAAACTGTTTTTT.

This chain links TRBV5-4 with TRBJ1-2, with 9 bases lining up with TRBD1. The ends lost 7 bases at V and 4 bases at J; junction bases unmatched: 8. The CDR3 spans 14 residues. Germline V gene data show CDR1 as SGHNT and CDR2 as YYREEE (reference sequence). CDR3 bases: TGTGCCAGCCTTCAACAGGGGGCGGGCTATGGCTACACCTTC. Residues: CASLQQGAGYGYTF.

The chain carries TRBV6-5 and TRBJ1-3; D is perhaps TRBD1 (6 bases). In germline, CDR1 is MNHEY, CDR2 SVGAGI. Trimming shortened V by 6 bases and J by 3 bases, and 12 bases separated the two germline ends. The CDR3 has 14 residues. The CDR3 nucleotides read TGTGCCAGCAGCAATGCAGGGGTTGGAAACACCATATATTTT. It codes for CASSNAGVGNTIYF.

The chain joins TRBV6-1 to TRBJ2-1; 9 nucleotides agree with TRBD1. Germline values: CDR1 MNHNS, CDR2 SASEGT. V was pared by 0 bases and J by 5 bases, with 8 bases of the junction left unmatched. The CDR3 runs to 17 residues. CDR3 sequence: CASSEAPGQGRHNEQFF. DNA for the CDR3: TGTGCCAGCAGTGAAGCCCCGGGACAGGGCAGGCACAATGAGCAGTTCTTC.

The rearrangement joins TRBV5-1 to TRBJ2-1; TRBD1 agrees at 10 bases. CDR1 is SGHRS, CDR2 YFSETQ, per germline. V lost 0 bases to trimming and J lost 2 bases; unmatched junction nucleotides: 2. The CDR3 spans 16 residues. CDR3 amino acids: CASSLAGTGAYNEQFF. The CDR3 bases are TGCGCCAGCAGCTTGGCTGGGACAGGGGCCTACAATGAGCAGTTCTTC. Supplemented by reference TRBV5-1 and TRBJ2-1, the full variable domain reads KAGVTQTPRYLIKTRGQQVTLSCSPISGHRSVSWYQQTPGQGLQFLFEYFSETQRNKGNFPGRFSGRQFSNSRSEMNVSTLELGDSALYLCASSLAGTGAYNEQFFGPGTRLTVL.

The chain has TRBV5-5 and TRBJ2-7; 7 positions match TRBD2. Per germline, CDR1 SGHKS and CDR2 YYEKEE (reference sequence). V was pared by 6 bases and J by 6 bases, with 6 bases of the junction left unmatched. There are 12 residues in the CDR3. CDR3 residues: CASNRDYLEQYF. The CDR3 nucleotides read TGTGCCAGCAACCGGGACTACCTCGAGCAGTACTTC.

Only a few counts were recorded for this clone. The chain employs TRBV5-4 and TRBJ2-7, with D possibly being TRBD2 (6 bases). Germline CDR1 and CDR2: SGHNT and YYREEE (reference sequence). Deletions cut 4 bases from V and 0 bases from J, with 17 bases between. The CDR3 length is 16 residues. The CDR3 protein is CASSVMGGTHSYEQYF. In DNA form, the CDR3 reads TGTGCCAGCAGCGTAATGGGCGGGACCCACTCCTACGAGCAGTACTTC.

Concerning this clone: Within the sample, other DNA sequences also encode this same CDR3. The chain joins TRBV5-1 to TRBJ1-2; 7 bases are a match to TRBD1. Germline CDR1 and CDR2: SGHRS and YFSETQ. Trimming at V came to 0 bases and at J to 8 bases, leaving 4 bases not matched to a gene. The length of the CDR3 is 13 residues. The chain's CDR3 is CASSLETGRGYTF. Here the CDR3 DNA reads TGCGCCAGCAGCTTGGAGACAGGGAGAGGCTACACCTTC.